These 2 T cell receptor beta chains share one sample of origin, sequenced in a study of T cells in Graves' hyperthyroidism and ophthalmopathy. Template material for amplifying TCR beta CDR3 regions consisted of RNA transcripts. First-round RT-PCR with HTBI primers amplified the TCR CDR3 region. TCRdb reprocessed the multiplex PCR reads via MiXCR and lists one record per CDR3 protein. The sample holds about 300,000 distinct CDR3 sequences, around a fifth seen once. The sequencing sample was made of blood. All receptors come from a man aged 50 to 59 with Graves' ophthalmopathy.

The gene calls are TRBV6-5 and TRBJ2-5; no firm D call. V was trimmed by 2 bases and J by 0 bases, leaving 7 bases between them. The CDR3 contains 14 residues. Germline V gene lookup returns CDR1 MNHEY and CDR2 SVGAGI. The CDR3 DNA reads as TGTGCCAGCAGTTACGAGATTAACCAAGAGACCCAGTACTTC. It is translated as CASSYEINQETQYF.

Only a few counts were recorded for this clonotype. The rearrangement links TRBV7-8 to TRBJ1-5; D ambiguous. Germline V lookup: CDR1 SGHVS, CDR2 FQNEAQ. CDR3 size: 15 residues. V lost 1 base, J lost 3 bases, and 10 bases lay in between. The CDR3 here is CASSLGSDNNQPQHF. CDR3 nucleotides: TGTGCCAGCAGCTTAGGGAGTGATAACAATCAGCCCCAGCATTTT. The entire variable domain, with the rest obtained from reference TRBV7-8 and TRBJ1-5, is as follows: GAGVSQSPRYKVAKRGQDVALRCDPISGHVSLFWYQQALGQGPEFLTYFQNEAQLDKSGLPSDRFFAERPEGSVSTLKIQRTQQEDSAVYLCASSLGSDNNQPQHFGDGTRLSIL.